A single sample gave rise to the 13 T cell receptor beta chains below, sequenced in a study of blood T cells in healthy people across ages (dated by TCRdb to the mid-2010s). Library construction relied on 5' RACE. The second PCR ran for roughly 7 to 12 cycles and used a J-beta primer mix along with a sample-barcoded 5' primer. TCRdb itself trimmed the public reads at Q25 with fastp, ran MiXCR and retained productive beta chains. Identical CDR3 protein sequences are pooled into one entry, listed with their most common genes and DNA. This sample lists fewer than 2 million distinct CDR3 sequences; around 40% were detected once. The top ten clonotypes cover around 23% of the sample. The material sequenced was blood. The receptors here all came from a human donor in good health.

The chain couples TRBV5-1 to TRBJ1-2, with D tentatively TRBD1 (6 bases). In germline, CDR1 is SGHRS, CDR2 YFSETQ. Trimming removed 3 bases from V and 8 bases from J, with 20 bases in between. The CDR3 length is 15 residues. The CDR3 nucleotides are TGCGCCAGCAGCTCGGGGTCAGGGGCTCTGGGAGGCTACACCTTC. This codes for CASSSGSGALGGYTF.

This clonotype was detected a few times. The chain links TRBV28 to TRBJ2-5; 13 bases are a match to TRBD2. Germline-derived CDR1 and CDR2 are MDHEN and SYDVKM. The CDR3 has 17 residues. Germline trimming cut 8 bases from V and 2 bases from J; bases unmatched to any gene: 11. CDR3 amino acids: CASFPGLAGRGQETQYF. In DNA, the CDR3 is TGTGCCAGCTTCCCGGGACTAGCGGGGAGGGGACAAGAGACCCAGTACTTC.

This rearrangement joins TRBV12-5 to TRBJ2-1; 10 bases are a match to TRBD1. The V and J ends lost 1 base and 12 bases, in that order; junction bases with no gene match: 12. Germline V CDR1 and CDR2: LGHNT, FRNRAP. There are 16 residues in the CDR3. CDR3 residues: CASGLGDRGRLDGQFF. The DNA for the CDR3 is TGTGCTAGTGGTTTGGGGGACAGGGGTCGTTTGGATGGGCAGTTCTTC.

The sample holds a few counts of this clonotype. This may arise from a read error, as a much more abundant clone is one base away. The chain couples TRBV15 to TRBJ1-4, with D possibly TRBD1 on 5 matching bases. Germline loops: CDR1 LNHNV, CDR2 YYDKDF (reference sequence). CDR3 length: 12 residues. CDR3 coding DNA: TGTGCCAGCCGGAGGGGCGCGGGAAAACGGTTTTTT. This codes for CASRRGAGKRFF.

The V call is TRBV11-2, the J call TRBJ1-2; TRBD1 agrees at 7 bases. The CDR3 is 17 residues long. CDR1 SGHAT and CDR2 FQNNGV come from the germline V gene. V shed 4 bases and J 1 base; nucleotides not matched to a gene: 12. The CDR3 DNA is TGTGCCAGCAGCTCAACAAGGGACAGCAAACTTAACTATGGCTACACCTTC. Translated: CASSSTRDSKLNYGYTF.

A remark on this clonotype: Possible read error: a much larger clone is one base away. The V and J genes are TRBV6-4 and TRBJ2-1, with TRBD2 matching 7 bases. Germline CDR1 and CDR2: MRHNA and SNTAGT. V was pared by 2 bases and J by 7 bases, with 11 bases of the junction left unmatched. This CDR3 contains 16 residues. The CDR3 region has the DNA TGTGCCAGCAGTGACGAGAGCGGGGCCGGTGGGAATGAGCAGTTCTTC. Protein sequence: CASSDESGAGGNEQFF.

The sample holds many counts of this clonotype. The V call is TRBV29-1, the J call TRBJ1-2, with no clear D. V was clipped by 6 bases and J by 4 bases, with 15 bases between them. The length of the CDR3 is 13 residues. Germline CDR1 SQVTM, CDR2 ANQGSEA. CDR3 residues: CSVDPPGTYGYTF. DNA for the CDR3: TGCAGCGTCGATCCCCCGGGCACCTATGGCTACACCTTC.

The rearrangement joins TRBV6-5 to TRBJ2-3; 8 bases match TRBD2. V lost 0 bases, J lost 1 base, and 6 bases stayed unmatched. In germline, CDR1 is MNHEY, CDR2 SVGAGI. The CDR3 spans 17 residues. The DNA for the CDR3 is TGTGCCAGCAGTTACTCGCCGCGGGGGGCCCGCACAGATACGCAGTATTTT. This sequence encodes CASSYSPRGARTDTQYF.

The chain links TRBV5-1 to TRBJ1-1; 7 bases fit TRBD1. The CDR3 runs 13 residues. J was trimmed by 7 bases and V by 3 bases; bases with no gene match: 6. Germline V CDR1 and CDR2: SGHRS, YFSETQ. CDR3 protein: CASSSGTASEAFF. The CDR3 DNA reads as TGCGCCAGCAGCTCAGGGACAGCTAGTGAAGCTTTCTTT.

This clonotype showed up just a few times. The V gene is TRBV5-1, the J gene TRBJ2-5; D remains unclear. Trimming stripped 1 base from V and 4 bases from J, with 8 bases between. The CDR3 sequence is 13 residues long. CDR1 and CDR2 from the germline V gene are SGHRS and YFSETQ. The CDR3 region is CASSLFPSETQYF. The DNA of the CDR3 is TGCGCCAGCAGCTTGTTCCCGTCAGAGACCCAGTACTTC.

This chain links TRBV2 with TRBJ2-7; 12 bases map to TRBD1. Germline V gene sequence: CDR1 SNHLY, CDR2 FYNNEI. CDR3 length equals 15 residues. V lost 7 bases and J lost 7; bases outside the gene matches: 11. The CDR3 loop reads CASTSWDRGREEQYF. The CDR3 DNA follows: TGTGCCAGCACCTCCTGGGACAGGGGGCGGGAGGAGCAGTACTTC.

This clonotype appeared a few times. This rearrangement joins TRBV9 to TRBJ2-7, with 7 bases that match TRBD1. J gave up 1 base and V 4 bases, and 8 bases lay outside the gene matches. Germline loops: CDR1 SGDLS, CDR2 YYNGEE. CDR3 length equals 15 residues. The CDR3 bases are TGTGCCAGCAGCTTCGCAGGGACAGAGTCCTACGAGCAGTACTTC. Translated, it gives CASSFAGTESYEQYF. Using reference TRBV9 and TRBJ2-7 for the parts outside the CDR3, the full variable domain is DSGVTQTPKHLITATGQRVTLRCSPRSGDLSVYWYQQSLDQGLQFLIQYYNGEERAKGNILERFSAQQFPDLHSELNLSSLELGDSALYFCASSFAGTESYEQYFGPGTRLTVT.

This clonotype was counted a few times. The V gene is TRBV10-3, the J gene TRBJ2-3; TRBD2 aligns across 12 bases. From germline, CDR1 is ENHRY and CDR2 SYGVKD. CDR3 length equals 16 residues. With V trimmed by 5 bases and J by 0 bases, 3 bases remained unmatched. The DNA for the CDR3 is TGTGCCATCAGTCTGACTAGCGGGGGCAGCACAGATACGCAGTATTTT. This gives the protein CAISLTSGGSTDTQYF.